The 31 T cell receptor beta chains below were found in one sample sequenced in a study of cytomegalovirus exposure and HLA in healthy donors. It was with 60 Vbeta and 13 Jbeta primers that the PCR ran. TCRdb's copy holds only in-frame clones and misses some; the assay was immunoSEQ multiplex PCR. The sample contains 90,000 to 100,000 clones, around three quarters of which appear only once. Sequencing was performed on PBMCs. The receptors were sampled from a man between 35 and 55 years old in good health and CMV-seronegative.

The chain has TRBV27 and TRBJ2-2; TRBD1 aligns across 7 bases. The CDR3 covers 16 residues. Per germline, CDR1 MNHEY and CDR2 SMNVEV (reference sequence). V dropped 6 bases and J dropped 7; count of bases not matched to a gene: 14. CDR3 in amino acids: CASRRGGRGTVGELFF. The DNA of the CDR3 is TGTGCCAGCAGAAGAGGGGGCAGGGGAACCGTCGGGGAGCTGTTTTTT.

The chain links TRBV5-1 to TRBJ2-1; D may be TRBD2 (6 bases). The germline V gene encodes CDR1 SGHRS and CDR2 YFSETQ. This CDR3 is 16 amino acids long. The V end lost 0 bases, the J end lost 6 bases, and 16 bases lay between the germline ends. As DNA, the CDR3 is TGCGCCAGCAGCTTGGAGGGGACTGCCCCAATCAATGAGCAGTTCTTC. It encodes CASSLEGTAPINEQFF.

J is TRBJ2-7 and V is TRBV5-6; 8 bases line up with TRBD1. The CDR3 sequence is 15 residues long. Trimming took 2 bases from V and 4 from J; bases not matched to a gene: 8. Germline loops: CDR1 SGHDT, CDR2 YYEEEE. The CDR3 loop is CASSFGVTGAYEQYF. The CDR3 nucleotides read TGTGCCAGCAGCTTTGGCGTGACAGGGGCATACGAGCAGTACTTC.

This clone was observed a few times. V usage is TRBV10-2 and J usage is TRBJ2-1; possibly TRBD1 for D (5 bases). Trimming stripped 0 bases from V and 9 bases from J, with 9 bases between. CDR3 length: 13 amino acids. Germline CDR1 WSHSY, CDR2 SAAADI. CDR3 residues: CASSESSRGEQFF. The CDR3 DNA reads TGCGCCAGCAGTGAGTCAAGTAGGGGTGAGCAGTTCTTC.

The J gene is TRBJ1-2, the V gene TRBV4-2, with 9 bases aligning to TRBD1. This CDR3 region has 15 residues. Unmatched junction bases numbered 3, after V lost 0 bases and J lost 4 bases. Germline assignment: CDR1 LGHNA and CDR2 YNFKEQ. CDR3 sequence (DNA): TGTGCCAGCAGCCAAGATACAGGGGGCACCTATGGCTACACCTTC. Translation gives CASSQDTGGTYGYTF.

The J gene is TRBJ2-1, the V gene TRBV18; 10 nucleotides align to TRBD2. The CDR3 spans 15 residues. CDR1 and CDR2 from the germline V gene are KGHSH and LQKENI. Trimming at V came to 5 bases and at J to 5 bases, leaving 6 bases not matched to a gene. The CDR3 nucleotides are TGTGCCAGCTCATCAGGACTAGCGGCGAACAATGAGCAGTTCTTC. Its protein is CASSSGLAANNEQFF.

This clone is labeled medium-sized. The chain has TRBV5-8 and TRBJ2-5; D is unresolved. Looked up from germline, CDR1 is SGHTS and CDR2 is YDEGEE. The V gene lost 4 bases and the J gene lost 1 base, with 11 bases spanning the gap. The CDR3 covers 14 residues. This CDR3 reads CASSPSAGQETQYF. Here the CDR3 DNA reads TGTGCCAGCAGCCCGTCGGCAGGCCAAGAGACCCAGTACTTC.

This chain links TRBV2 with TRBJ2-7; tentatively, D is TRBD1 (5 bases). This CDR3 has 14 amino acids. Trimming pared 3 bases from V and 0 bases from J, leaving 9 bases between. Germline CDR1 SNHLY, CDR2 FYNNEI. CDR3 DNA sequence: TGTGCCAGCAGTGACCAGGGCCTCTCCTACGAGCAGTACTTC. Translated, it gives CASSDQGLSYEQYF.

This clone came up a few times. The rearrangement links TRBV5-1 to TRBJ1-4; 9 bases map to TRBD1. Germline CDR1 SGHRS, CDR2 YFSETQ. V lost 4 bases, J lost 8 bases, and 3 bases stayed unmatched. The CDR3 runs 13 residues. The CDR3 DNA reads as TGCGCCAGCAGCACGGGACAGGGAGAAAAACTGTTTTTT. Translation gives CASSTGQGEKLFF.

The CDR3 nucleotides are TGTGCCAGCAGTTTGGCAGCGGCGGGGATCTACGAGCAGTACTTC. Translated: CASSLAAAGIYEQYF. The rearrangement joins TRBV27 to TRBJ2-7, with D tentatively TRBD2 (6 bases). The CDR3 has 15 amino acids. The germline gives CDR1 MNHEY, CDR2 SMNVEV (reference sequence). The V gene lost 3 bases and the J gene lost 3 bases, with 15 bases spanning the gap.

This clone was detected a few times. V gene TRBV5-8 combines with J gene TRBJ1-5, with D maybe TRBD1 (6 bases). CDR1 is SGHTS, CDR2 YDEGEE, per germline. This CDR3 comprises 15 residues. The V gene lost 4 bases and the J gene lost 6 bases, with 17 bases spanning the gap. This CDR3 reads CASSTDSGRRQPQHF. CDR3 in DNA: TGTGCCAGCAGCACGGACAGTGGCAGGCGTCAGCCCCAGCATTTT.

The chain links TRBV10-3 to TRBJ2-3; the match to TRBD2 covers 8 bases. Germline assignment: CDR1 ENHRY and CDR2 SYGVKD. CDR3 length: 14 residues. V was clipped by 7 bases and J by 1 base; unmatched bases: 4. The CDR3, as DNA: TGTGCCATCAAGGCTAGCGGGCGCACAGATACGCAGTATTTT. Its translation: CAIKASGRTDTQYF.

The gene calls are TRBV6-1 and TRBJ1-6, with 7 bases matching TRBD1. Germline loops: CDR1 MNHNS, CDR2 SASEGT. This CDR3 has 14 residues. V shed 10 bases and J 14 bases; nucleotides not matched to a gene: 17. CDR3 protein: CATGSGQRQATLHF. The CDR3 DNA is TGTGCCACCGGATCGGGACAGCGACAAGCAACCCTCCACTTT.

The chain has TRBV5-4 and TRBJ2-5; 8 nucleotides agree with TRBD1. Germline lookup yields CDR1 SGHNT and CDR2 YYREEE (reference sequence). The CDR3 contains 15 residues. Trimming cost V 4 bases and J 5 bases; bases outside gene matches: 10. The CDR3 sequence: CASSRDAGGDETQYF. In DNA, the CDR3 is TGTGCCAGCAGCCGAGATGCAGGGGGCGACGAGACCCAGTACTTC.

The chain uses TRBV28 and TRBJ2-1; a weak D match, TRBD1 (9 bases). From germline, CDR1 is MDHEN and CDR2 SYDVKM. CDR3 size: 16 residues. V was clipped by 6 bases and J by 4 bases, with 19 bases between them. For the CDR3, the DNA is TGTGCCAGCAGCTTCGGGGGGGACAGGGTTTACAATGAGCAGTTCTTC. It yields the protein CASSFGGDRVYNEQFF.

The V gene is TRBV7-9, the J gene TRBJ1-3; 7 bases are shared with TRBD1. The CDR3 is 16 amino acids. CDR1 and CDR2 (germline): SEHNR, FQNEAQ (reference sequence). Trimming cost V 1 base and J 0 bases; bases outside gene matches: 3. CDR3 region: CASSLEAGGSGNTIYF. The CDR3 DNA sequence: TGTGCCAGCAGCTTAGAGGCAGGGGGCTCTGGAAACACCATATATTTT.

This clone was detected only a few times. The CDR3, as DNA: TGTGCCAGCAGCTTAGCGCCACAGGGAAGAGAGACCCAGTACTTC. Its protein is CASSLAPQGRETQYF. This chain uses TRBV7-2 with TRBJ2-5, with D possibly being TRBD1 (6 bases). Germline loops: CDR1 SGHTA, CDR2 FQGNSA. The CDR3 is made up of 15 amino acids. V lost 0 bases to trimming and J lost 4 bases, with 12 bases between them.

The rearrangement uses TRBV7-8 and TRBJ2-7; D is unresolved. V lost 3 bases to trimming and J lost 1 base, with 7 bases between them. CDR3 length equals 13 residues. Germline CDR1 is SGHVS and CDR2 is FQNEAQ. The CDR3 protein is CASSFLVSYEQYF. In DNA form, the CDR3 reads TGTGCCAGCAGCTTTTTAGTGTCCTACGAGCAGTACTTC.

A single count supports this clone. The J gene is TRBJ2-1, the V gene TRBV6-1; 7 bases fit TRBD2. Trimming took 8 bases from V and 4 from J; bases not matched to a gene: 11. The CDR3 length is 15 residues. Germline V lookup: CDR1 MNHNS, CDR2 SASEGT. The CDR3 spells CASWLRGEPYNEQFF. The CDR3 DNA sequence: TGTGCCAGCTGGCTACGGGGGGAACCTTACAATGAGCAGTTCTTC.

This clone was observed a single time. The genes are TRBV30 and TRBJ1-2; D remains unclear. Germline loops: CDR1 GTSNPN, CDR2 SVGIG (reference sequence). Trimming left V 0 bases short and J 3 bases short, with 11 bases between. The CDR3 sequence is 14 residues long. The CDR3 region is CAWSVLDLYYGYTF. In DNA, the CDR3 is TGTGCCTGGAGTGTACTTGACTTGTACTATGGCTACACCTTC.

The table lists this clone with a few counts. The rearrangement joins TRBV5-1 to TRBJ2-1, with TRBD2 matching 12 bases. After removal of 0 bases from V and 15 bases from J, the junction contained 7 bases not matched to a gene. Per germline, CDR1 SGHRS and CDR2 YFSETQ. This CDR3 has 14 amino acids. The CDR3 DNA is TGCGCCAGCAGCTTGGGGACTAGCGGGGCGTCGTGGTTCTTC. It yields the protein CASSLGTSGASWFF.

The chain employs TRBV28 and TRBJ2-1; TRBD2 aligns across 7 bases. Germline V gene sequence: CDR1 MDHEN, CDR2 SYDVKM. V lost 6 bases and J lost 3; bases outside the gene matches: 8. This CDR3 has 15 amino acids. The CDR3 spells CASRRLGGVYNEQFF. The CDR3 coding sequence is TGTGCCAGCAGGAGGTTGGGGGGGGTCTACAATGAGCAGTTCTTC.

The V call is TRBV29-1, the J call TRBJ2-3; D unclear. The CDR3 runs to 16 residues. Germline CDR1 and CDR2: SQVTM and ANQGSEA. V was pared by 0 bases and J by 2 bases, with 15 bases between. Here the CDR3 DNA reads TGCAGCGTTGAAGACCCCCGAGGTCCTTACACAGATACGCAGTATTTT. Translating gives CSVEDPRGPYTDTQYF.

CDR3 bases: TGTGCCAGCAGCCCCTCAGGAGGGACTAGTCGAGATACGCAGTATTTT. As protein: CASSPSGGTSRDTQYF. The chain employs TRBV9 and TRBJ2-3, with 8 bases matching TRBD2. Germline CDR1 reads SGDLS; CDR2 reads YYNGEE. With V trimmed by 4 bases and J by 5 bases, 12 bases remained unmatched. The length of the CDR3 is 16 residues.

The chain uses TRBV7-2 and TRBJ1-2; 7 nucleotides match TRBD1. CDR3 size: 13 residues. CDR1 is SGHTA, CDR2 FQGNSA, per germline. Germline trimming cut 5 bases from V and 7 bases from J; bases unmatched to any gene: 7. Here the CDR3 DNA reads TGTGCCAGCAGCACGAGACAGGGCGGTGGCTACACCTTC. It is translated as CASSTRQGGGYTF.

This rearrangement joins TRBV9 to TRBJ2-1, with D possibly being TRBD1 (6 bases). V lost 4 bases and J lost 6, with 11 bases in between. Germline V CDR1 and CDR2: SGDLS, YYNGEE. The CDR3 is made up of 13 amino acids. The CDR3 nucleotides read TGTGCCAGCAGCCCCCGGGACACCAATGAGCAGTTCTTC. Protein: CASSPRDTNEQFF.

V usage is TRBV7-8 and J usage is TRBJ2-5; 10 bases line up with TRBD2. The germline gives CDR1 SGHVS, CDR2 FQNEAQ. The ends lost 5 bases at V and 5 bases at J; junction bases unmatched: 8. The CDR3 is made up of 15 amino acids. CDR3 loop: CASSTERGGRETQYF. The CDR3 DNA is TGTGCCAGCAGCACCGAGCGGGGGGGCCGTGAGACCCAGTACTTC.

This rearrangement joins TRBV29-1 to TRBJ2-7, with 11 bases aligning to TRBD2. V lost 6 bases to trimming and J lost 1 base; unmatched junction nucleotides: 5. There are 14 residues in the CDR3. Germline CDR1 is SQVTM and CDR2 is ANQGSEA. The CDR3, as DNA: TGCAGCGTAGATGGGACTAGCGGATCCTACGAGCAGTACTTC. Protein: CSVDGTSGSYEQYF.

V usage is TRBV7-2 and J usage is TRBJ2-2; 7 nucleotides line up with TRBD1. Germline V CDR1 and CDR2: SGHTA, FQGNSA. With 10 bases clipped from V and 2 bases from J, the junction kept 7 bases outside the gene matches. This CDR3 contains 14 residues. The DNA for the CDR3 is TGTGCCACGTCCGGGACAGTAAACACCGGGGAGCTGTTTTTT. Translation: CATSGTVNTGELFF.

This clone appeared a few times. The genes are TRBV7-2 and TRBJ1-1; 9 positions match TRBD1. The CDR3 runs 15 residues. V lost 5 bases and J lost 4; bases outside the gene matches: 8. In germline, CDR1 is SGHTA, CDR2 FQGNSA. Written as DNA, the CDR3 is TGTGCCAGCAGCGTCCGGGACAGGGAGGGCACTGAAGCTTTCTTT. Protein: CASSVRDREGTEAFF.

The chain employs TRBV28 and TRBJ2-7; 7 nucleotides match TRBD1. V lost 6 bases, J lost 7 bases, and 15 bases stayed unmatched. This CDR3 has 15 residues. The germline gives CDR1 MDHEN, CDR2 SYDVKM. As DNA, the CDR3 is TGTGCCAGCAGCCTGACAGGGAATCGAAGGTGGGAGCAGTACTTC. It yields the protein CASSLTGNRRWEQYF.